The 21 T cell receptor beta chains below all came from one sample that was sequenced in a study of blood T cells in healthy people across ages (dated by TCRdb to about 2015). Receptor libraries were prepared by 5' RACE. Sequencing relied on an Illumina HiSeq 2500. A second 7 to 11 cycle PCR used a sample-barcoded 5' primer and a J-beta primer mix. In-frame beta chains were kept once TCRdb had trimmed the public reads at Q25 with fastp and called clones with MiXCR. CDR3 protein duplicates are merged, each entry listing the most common genes and DNA. The table for this sample lists roughly 2 million distinct CDR3 sequences; roughly 49% of them were counted only once. The ten top clones hold over 2% of the sample. Sequencing input: blood. These receptors were obtained from a middle-aged woman in good health.

The chain links TRBV27 to TRBJ2-7; the D gene is possibly TRBD1 (6 bases). Germline lookup yields CDR1 MNHEY and CDR2 SMNVEV (reference sequence). V dropped 4 bases and J dropped 3 bases, with 19 bases sitting between them. This CDR3 is built from 16 residues. This chain's CDR3 is CASSSAFGQSFYEQYF. CDR3 coding DNA: TGTGCCAGCAGTTCCGCGTTCGGACAGTCCTTCTACGAGCAGTACTTC.

The rearrangement joins TRBV7-8 to TRBJ2-1; 9 nucleotides agree with TRBD1. This CDR3 spans 15 amino acids. CDR1 is SGHVS, CDR2 FQNEAQ, per germline. Germline trimming cut 7 bases from V and 3 bases from J; bases unmatched to any gene: 7. DNA for the CDR3: TGTGCCAGCACCATCCAGGGACAGGGCTACAATGAGCAGTTCTTC. This encodes CASTIQGQGYNEQFF.

The V call is TRBV4-1, the J call TRBJ2-1; D might be TRBD1 (5 bases). Trimming shortened V by 0 bases and J by 3 bases, and 18 bases separated the two germline ends. The CDR3 has 18 residues. CDR1 and CDR2 from the germline V gene are MGHRA and YSYEKL. The chain's CDR3 is CASSQEEWSREGYNEQFF. CDR3 DNA: TGCGCCAGCAGCCAAGAAGAGTGGTCCAGGGAAGGCTACAATGAGCAGTTCTTC.

This sequence joins TRBV20-1 and TRBJ2-4; 9 positions match TRBD1. Trimming at V came to 3 bases and at J to 13 bases, leaving 10 bases not matched to a gene. The germline CDR1 and CDR2 sequences are DFQATT and SNEGSKA (reference sequence). This CDR3 region has 13 residues. The CDR3 reads CSASGQGKGEQYF. CDR3 bases: TGCAGTGCTAGCGGACAGGGGAAGGGAGAGCAGTACTTC.

At least ten counts were recorded for this clonotype. The chain has TRBV10-3 and TRBJ2-5; 9 bases match TRBD1. This CDR3 has 15 amino acids. Trimming cost V 4 bases and J 5 bases; bases outside gene matches: 8. CDR1 and CDR2 (germline): ENHRY, SYGVKD. The DNA for the CDR3 is TGTGCCATCAGTGGGAGGGACAGGGTCCCCGAGACCCAGTACTTC. Its protein is CAISGRDRVPETQYF.

This clonotype has only a few counts. This sequence joins TRBV5-5 and TRBJ2-5, with D possibly TRBD1 on 5 matching bases. Judging by the DNA end, TRBJ2-7 fits better; the J call may be wrong. Germline CDR1 is SGHKS and CDR2 is YYEKEE (reference sequence). The CDR3 length is 14 residues. CDR3 bases: TGTGCCAGCAGCTTGGGCAGGGATTTCTACGAGCAGTACTTC. Translating gives CASSLGRDFYEQYF.

The rearrangement links TRBV6-5 to TRBJ1-2; D possibly corresponds to TRBD1 (6 bases). The CDR3 contains 14 residues. Trimming removed 6 bases from V and 8 bases from J, with 19 bases in between. CDR1 is MNHEY, CDR2 SVGAGI, per germline. The CDR3 DNA follows: TGTGCCAGCAGAGCTTTGGACAGAAGTGCCGGCTACACCTTC. It codes for CASRALDRSAGYTF.

The V call is TRBV4-3, the J call TRBJ1-4, with a tentative D call TRBD1 (5 bases). The CDR3 sequence is 17 residues long. V lost 1 base and J lost 8, with 20 bases in between. The germline CDR1 and CDR2 sequences are LGHNA and YSLEER. The CDR3 bases are TGCGCCAGCAGCCAAGGACGGGGGGAATTCCTCCCAGAAAAACTGTTTTTT. Translating gives CASSQGRGEFLPEKLFF.

The chain employs TRBV7-2 and TRBJ2-5; tentative D call: TRBD2 (5 bases). This CDR3 has 13 amino acids. V lost 4 bases and J 5 bases, leaving 11 bases between the germline ends. Germline CDR1 SGHTA, CDR2 FQGNSA. In nucleotides, the CDR3 is TGTGCCAGCAGCTATCGGGATCCGGAGACCCAGTACTTC. The encoded protein is CASSYRDPETQYF.

This clonotype was seen only a few times. The chain has TRBV10-3 and TRBJ2-1, with 7 positions matching TRBD2. V lost 10 bases, J lost 3 bases, and 9 bases stayed unmatched. The germline V gene has CDR1 ENHRY and CDR2 SYGVKD. The CDR3 spans 14 residues. Here the CDR3 reads CATKEAGRYNEQFF. CDR3 sequence (DNA): TGTGCCACCAAGGAAGCGGGGCGCTACAATGAGCAGTTCTTC.

This chain uses TRBV6-2 or TRBV6-3 with TRBJ2-1; 10 nucleotides line up with TRBD1. V was clipped by 2 bases and J by 5 bases; unmatched bases: 12. The CDR3 sequence is 18 residues long. Germline values: CDR1 MNHEY, CDR2 SVGEGT. CDR3 loop: CASSYTFAWDRGHNEQFF. Here the CDR3 DNA reads TGTGCCAGCAGTTACACCTTCGCATGGGACAGGGGCCACAATGAGCAGTTCTTC.

V gene TRBV27 combines with J gene TRBJ2-3; D could derive from TRBD1 or TRBD2 (6 bases each). This CDR3 comprises 14 residues. The ends were cut back, 4 bases at V and 6 bases at J, with 14 bases in the middle. Per germline, CDR1 MNHEY and CDR2 SMNVEV (reference sequence). This CDR3 is CASSWIEGGDTQYF. The CDR3 region has the DNA TGTGCCAGCAGTTGGATCGAAGGGGGGGATACGCAGTATTTT.

The chain links TRBV6-2 or TRBV6-3 to TRBJ2-1, with a possible D match to TRBD2 (7 bases). Germline loops: CDR1 MNHEY, CDR2 SVGEGT. The CDR3 is 16 amino acids. The germline V and J ends were trimmed by 0 bases and 4 bases, with 13 bases remaining between them. The CDR3 region has the DNA TGTGCCAGCAGTTACTCGGGGGGGCCAGCTTACAATGAGCAGTTCTTC. Translation gives CASSYSGGPAYNEQFF.

Only one count was recorded for this clonotype. The chain couples TRBV4-2 to TRBJ2-5, with a tentative D call TRBD1 (5 bases). The J call may be mistaken, given a closer DNA end match to TRBJ2-7. The germline CDR1 and CDR2 sequences are LGHNA and YNFKEQ. The CDR3 spans 16 residues. CDR3 sequence: CASSQGPGPISYEQYF. CDR3 bases: TGTGCCAGCAGCCAAGGTCCAGGGCCCATCTCCTACGAGCAGTACTTC.

J is TRBJ2-4 and V is TRBV5-1; D is perhaps TRBD2 (6 bases). The J call is in doubt because the DNA end fits TRBJ2-7 better. There are 16 residues in the CDR3. Germline loops: CDR1 SGHRS, CDR2 YFSETQ. CDR3 in DNA: TGCGCCAGCAGCTTGGAGGTCGGCGGGATAAGCAGCGAGCAGTACTTC. Translated: CASSLEVGGISSEQYF.

The chain employs TRBV27 and TRBJ1-2; TRBD1 matches at 8 bases. CDR1 is MNHEY, CDR2 SMNVEV, per germline (reference sequence). This CDR3 has 16 amino acids. Trimming removed 5 bases from V and 0 bases from J; junction bases left unmatched: 8. The DNA for the CDR3 is TGTGCCAGCAGTCCGGACAGGGACTTGGCTAACTATGGCTACACCTTC. The encoded protein is CASSPDRDLANYGYTF.

The chain joins TRBV7-2 to TRBJ1-1; no firm D call. The CDR3 is 14 residues long. V lost 1 base, J lost 1 base, and 7 bases lay in between. The V gene's germline CDR1 is SGHTA and CDR2 FQGNSA. DNA of the CDR3: TGTGCCAGCAGCTTAGTCCAGGCGAACACTGAAGCTTTCTTT. Encoded protein: CASSLVQANTEAFF.

The chain has TRBV6-5 and TRBJ1-2; the D is unclear. The CDR3 covers 11 residues. CDR1 and CDR2 from the germline V gene are MNHEY and SVGAGI. V was clipped by 5 bases and J by 8 bases, with 9 bases between them. The CDR3 sequence: CASSNGPGYTF. CDR3 bases: TGTGCCAGCAGTAATGGACCGGGCTACACCTTC.

This clonotype showed up many times. The rearrangement joins TRBV6-2 or TRBV6-3 to TRBJ2-7, with D perhaps matching TRBD1 (5 bases). Per the germline V gene, CDR1 is MNHEY and CDR2 is SVGEGT. The CDR3 loop spans 14 amino acids. Trimming shortened V by 7 bases and J by 4 bases, and 17 bases separated the two germline ends. CDR3 region: CASNPTGGIYEQYF. Here the CDR3 DNA reads TGTGCCAGCAACCCCACAGGTGGGATATACGAGCAGTACTTC.

The CDR3 coding sequence is TGTGCCAGCAGTTTATTGGATAATGGGGTCTATGGCTACACCTTC. Residues: CASSLLDNGVYGYTF. This sequence joins TRBV28 and TRBJ1-2, with D unclear. Trimming stripped 1 base from V and 4 bases from J, with 13 bases between. The V gene's germline CDR1 is MDHEN and CDR2 SYDVKM. The CDR3 loop spans 15 amino acids.

This clonotype was seen a single time. Its ends do not fully match the called genes, so a read error is possible. This chain connects TRBV4-1 to TRBJ2-5; 8 bases map to TRBD1. The CDR3 runs 16 residues. CDR1 is MGHRA, CDR2 YSYEKL, per germline. The CDR3 sequence: CAGSQGPGGQQETQYF. The CDR3 nucleotides read TGCGCCGGCAGCCAAGGTCCAGGGGGCCAACAAGAGACCCAGTACTTC.